The clone carrying this T cell receptor beta chain has just a few counts. Antigen specificity is unknown. A library of TCRbeta sequences, prepared with unique molecular identifiers, was generated. TCRdb re-called the PCR reads through MiXCR, storing one row per CDR3 protein. In the table there are hundreds of thousands of distinct CDR3 sequences, roughly 23% of which are singletons. The sample belongs to a study of T-cell reconstitution after alpha-beta-depleted transplantation in children. Study-level points and caveats: One year post-transplant, T-cell counts and diversity were largely derived from T cells produced anew. Several hundred expanded graft clones reportedly were the source of alpha-beta T cells about two months after transplant. Surviving recipient T cells and thymic progenitors produced the high day-60 TCRbeta diversity seen in some patients.

Trimming took off 5 bases at V and 9 bases at J, with 17 bases between the two ends. The CDR3 length is 15 residues. V usage is TRBV12-3 or TRBV12-4 and J usage is TRBJ1-6; D unresolved. The sample consisted of PBMCs, mostly from graft donor cells, taken 360 days after TCRalphabeta/CD19-depleted stem cell transplant. The clonotype originates from a boy under two years old who had a stem cell transplant for acute myeloid leukemia, so the T cells may come from the graft donor. The CDR3 sequence: CASSHGQSSVSPLHF. In DNA, the CDR3 is TGTGCCAGCAGTCATGGTCAGTCTTCGGTTTCACCCCTCCACTTT.